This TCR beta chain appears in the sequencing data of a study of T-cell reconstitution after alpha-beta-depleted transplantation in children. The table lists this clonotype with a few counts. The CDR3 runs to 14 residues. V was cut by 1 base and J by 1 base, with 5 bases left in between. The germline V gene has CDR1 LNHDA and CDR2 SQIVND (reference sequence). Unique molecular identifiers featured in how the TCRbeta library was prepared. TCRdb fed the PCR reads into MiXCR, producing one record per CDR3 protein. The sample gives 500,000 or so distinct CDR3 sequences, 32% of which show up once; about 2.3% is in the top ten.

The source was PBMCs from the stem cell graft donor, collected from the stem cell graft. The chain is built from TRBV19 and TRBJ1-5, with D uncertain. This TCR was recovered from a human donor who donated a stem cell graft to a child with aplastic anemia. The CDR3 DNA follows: TGTGCCAGTAGTATAGGTGGGAGCAATCAGCCCCAGCATTTT. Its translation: CASSIGGSNQPQHF.